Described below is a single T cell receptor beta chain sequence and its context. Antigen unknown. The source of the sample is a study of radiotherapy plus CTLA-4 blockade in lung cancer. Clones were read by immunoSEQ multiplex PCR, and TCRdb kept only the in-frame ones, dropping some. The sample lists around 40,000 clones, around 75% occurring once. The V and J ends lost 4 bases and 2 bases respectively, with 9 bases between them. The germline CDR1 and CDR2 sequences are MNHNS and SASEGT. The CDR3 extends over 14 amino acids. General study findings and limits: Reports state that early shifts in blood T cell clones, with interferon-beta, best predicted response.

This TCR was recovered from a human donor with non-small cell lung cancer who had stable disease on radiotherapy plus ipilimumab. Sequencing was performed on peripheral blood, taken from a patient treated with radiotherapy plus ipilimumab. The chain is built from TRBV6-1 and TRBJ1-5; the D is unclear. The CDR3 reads CASSVLGGNQPQHF. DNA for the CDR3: TGTGCCAGCAGTGTGCTCGGGGGCAATCAGCCCCAGCATTTT.